The clone carrying this T cell receptor beta chain is a singleton in its sample. This sample is part of a study of blood T cell repertoires in COVID-19. In the original processing: Amplified reference gene primers provided the basis for estimating nucleated cell counts. Profiling relied on immunoSEQ multiplex PCR, and the TCRdb table lists in-frame clones only, not all of them. For V, J and clone size, that table is used; D and trimming come from the DNA. This sample has 100,000 to 150,000 clones, with around 90% found just once. This CDR3 comprises 16 residues. Looked up from germline, CDR1 is SGHAT and CDR2 is FQNNGV. After removal of 0 bases from V and 2 bases from J, the junction contained 3 bases not matched to a gene.

Sequencing used peripheral blood. The chain couples TRBV11-2 to TRBJ2-1, with 8 bases identical to TRBD2. This clonotype was sampled from a man in his forties or fifties with COVID-19, enrolled during active disease. The CDR3 sequence: CASSLETSATYNEQFF. CDR3 DNA: TGTGCCAGCAGCTTAGAGACTAGCGCAACCTACAATGAGCAGTTCTTC. The entire variable domain, with the rest obtained from reference TRBV11-2 and TRBJ2-1, is as follows: EAGVAQSPRYKIIEKRQSVAFWCNPISGHATLYWYQQILGQGPKLLIQFQNNGVVDDSQLPKDRFSAERLKGVDSTLKIQPAKLEDSAVYLCASSLETSATYNEQFFGPGTRLTVL.